This T cell receptor (beta chain) was sequenced for a study of CD8+ T cells in alopecia areata. Extracted from the samples, RNA was reverse transcribed into cDNA to serve as the sequencing template. Clones were read by immunoSEQ multiplex PCR, and TCRdb kept only the in-frame ones, dropping some. The sample shows some 160,000 clones, around 62% of them seen only once. Study conclusions and caveats: Normal skin's resident alphabeta T cells are sequenced alongside lesional scalp T cells. It was lesional scalp, especially alopecia totalis/universalis, that showed higher clonality than normal scalp. Although TCR sharing was seen in mice, sharing across patients was less clear, possibly for HLA-related reasons.

The authors sorted CD4+ and CD8+ T cells from PBMCs. With regard to this clone: No antigen is known for it.

V lost 4 bases, J lost 1 base, and 7 bases stayed unmatched. CDR3 size: 15 residues. Per germline, CDR1 SGHDT and CDR2 YYEEEE. Sequencing was performed on CD8+ T cells sorted from blood. The genes are TRBV5-6 and TRBJ1-1; 7 bases map to TRBD1. This receptor was taken from a human donor in good health. DNA of the CDR3: TGTGCCAGCAGCCCCGAGGACAGGCCGAACACTGAAGCTTTCTTT. Protein product: CASSPEDRPNTEAFF. The full variable domain, in which reference TRBV5-6 and TRBJ1-1 provide the parts outside the CDR3, is DAGVTQSPTHLIKTRGQQVTLRCSPKSGHDTVSWYQQALGQGPQFIFQYYEEEERQRGNFPDRFSGHQFPNYSSELNVNALLLGDSALYLCASSPEDRPNTEAFFGQGTRLTVV.